This TCR beta chain originates from a study of blood T cell repertoires in COVID-19. On the study more broadly: Some COVID-19 samples were acute and others convalescent; all came from the United States, Italy and Spain. T cells, B-cell-depleted T cells, or PBMCs supplied cDNA or gDNA.

This CDR3 is built from 15 residues. The germline CDR1 and CDR2 sequences are MNHEY and SMNVEV (reference sequence). Germline trimming cut 4 bases from V and 4 bases from J; bases unmatched to any gene: 9. Methods used by the authors: Amplification of reference gene primers was used by the study to estimate nucleated cell counts. Sequencing used immunoSEQ multiplex PCR; TCRdb keeps in-frame clones, though not all of them. V and J calls plus clone size are reproduced from that table; the DNA served to infer D and trimming. The repertoire holds a few hundred thousand clones, 80% to 90% seen once, with 5% to 7.5% in the top ten.

The source of this sequence is a man in his late teens or twenties who had recovered from COVID-19. Sequencing input: peripheral blood. The genes are TRBV27 and TRBJ1-1; 7 bases are shared with TRBD1. For the CDR3, the DNA is TGTGCCAGCAGTTCGGGACAGTATTATAGCACTGAAGCTTTCTTT. It encodes CASSSGQYYSTEAFF.